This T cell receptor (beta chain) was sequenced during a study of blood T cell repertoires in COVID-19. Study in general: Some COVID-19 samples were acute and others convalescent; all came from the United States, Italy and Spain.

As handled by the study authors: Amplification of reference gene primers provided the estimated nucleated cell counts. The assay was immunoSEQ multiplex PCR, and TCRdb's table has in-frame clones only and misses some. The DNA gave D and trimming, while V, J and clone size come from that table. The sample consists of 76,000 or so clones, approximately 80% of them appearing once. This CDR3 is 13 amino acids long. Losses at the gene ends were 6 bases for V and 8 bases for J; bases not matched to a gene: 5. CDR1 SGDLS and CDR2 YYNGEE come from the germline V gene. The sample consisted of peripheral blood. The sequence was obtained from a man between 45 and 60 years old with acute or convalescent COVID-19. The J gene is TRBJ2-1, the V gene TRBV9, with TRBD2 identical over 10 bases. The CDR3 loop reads CASTRTSGDEQFF. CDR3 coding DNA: TGTGCCAGCACCCGGACTAGCGGCGATGAGCAGTTCTTC.